Listed here is a single TCR beta chain. This clonotype was observed a few times. It has no known antigen specificity. No much larger clonotype is one base removed from it; base qualities were not supplied. The iRepertoire nested amplicon-rescue multiplex PCR (arm-PCR) platform was used to amplify TCR alpha and beta CDR3 regions from RNA. The input for one-step reverse transcription and amplification was roughly 90-450 ng of either tissue mRNA or PBMC total RNA. Following bead purification, Illumina adapters were added by a secondary multiplex PCR, and libraries between 200 and 400 bp were gel-purified. Libraries carried internal 6-nucleotide barcodes used for demultiplexing. Libraries were sequenced on an Illumina MiSeq with 2x220 or 2x250 nucleotide paired-end reads. As for how the authors treated the data: Paired reads were merged with FLASH 1.2.11 and aligned to the GRCh37 human genome with BWA-MEM before extracting TRA and TRB reads. An IMGT-derived reference of cassette sequences and CDR3 motifs, with pseudogenes included, was used for V and J assignment. Reads were translated in three frames, and productive CDR3s were defined as those with a C...FGXG motif and no stop codons. Unique combinations of V-J cassette pair and CDR3 amino acid sequence were defined as clonotypes. Reads were filtered by Hamming distance, thresholded by each sample's sequence error rate in mapped regions. The raw public reads went through TCRdb reprocessing: fastp at Q25, MiXCR clone calling, in-frame beta chains kept. Entries that share a CDR3 protein sequence are merged under the most common genes and DNA. The V and J calls were determined by TCRdb, not by the authors. The sample table lists under 200,000 distinct CDR3 sequences, roughly two fifths of them with a count of one. The biggest ten clones account for 5.2% of the sample.

This sample was included in a study of glioma-infiltrating T cells listed by TCRdb under 2016. General notes on the study: Glioma tissue, non-neoplastic brain tissue and matched peripheral blood mononuclear cells were used as sources from which TCR alpha- and beta-chain repertoires were sequenced. To measure how far tissue and blood T-cell populations diverged, each tissue-infiltrating repertoire was compared against the peripheral blood repertoire of the same patient. The paired cohort comprised three low-grade glioma patients, eight or nine primary glioblastoma patients and three non-glioma patients contributing non-neoplastic brain tissue. General study outcomes and caveats: VJ-independent divergence between tissue and blood was found to be below expectation in non-neoplastic patients but above expectation in all gliomas, particularly low-grade gliomas. Small numbers underpinned the group comparisons: roughly eight glioblastoma patients, three low-grade glioma patients and three non-neoplastic patients. Only a very small number of CDR3 sequences turned up in both tissue and blood, a result put down to high CDR3 diversity combined with limited sampling.

Per the germline V gene (reference sequence), LNHDA is the CDR1 and SQIVND is the CDR2. There are 15 amino acids in the CDR3, from cysteine to phenylalanine inclusive. Only the CDR3 DNA stays, 45 bases, in frame from base 1. V is cut back by 6 bases and J by 4 bases, with 9 bases in the junction unmatched. The specimen sequenced was glioma tissue, nonneoplastic brain tissue, or PBMCs (not recorded which). This TCR came from a human donor with low-grade glioma or glioblastoma, undergoing nonglioma brain surgery, or in good health (not recorded which). In this chain, TRBV19 is recombined with TRBJ2-3, with 8 central nucleotides matching TRBD2. CDR3 loop: CASSPGTRSPDTQYF. The DNA reads as follows: TGTGCCAGTAGCCCCGGGACTAGGAGTCCAGATACGCAGTATTTT.